Listed below are T cell receptor beta chains from one sample, sequenced in a study of T-cell reconstitution after alpha-beta-depleted transplantation in children. TCRdb passed the PCR reads through MiXCR, listing each CDR3 protein once. The table lists 250,000 to 300,000 distinct CDR3 sequences, 6% to 10% of them singletons. Sample: peripheral blood, taken 360 days after TCRalphabeta/CD19-depleted stem cell transplant. The origin of the receptors is a female patient aged 2-10 years who had a stem cell transplant for Fanconi anemia, so the T cells may come from the graft donor. Each CDR3 is given with its conserved first and last residue. D genes are given only for firm matches. Clone size is stated in some rows and not others, as once, few, many or a class when expanded.

d_gene	abundance	v_gene	j_gene	CDR3aa	CDR3nt
TRBD2	many	TRBV29-1	TRBJ2-7	CSVGTSGYEQYF	TGCAGCGTCGGGACTAGCGGCTACGAGCAGTACTTC
-	many	TRBV20-1	TRBJ1-2	CSATTPGTPNYGYTF	TGCAGTGCGACGACCCCCGGGACCCCTAACTATGGCTACACCTTC
TRBD1	-	TRBV5-1	TRBJ2-7	CASTTGTAGYEQYF	TGCGCCAGCACCACCGGGACAGCAGGGTACGAGCAGTACTTC
-	many	TRBV5-5	TRBJ2-7	CASSLLQTPSGEQYF	TGTGCCAGCAGCTTGTTGCAGACCCCTTCGGGCGAGCAGTACTTC
-	many	TRBV12-3/TRBV12-4	TRBJ1-6	CASSVVLQSSYNSPLHF	TGTGCCAGCAGCGTGGTCCTTCAGAGCTCCTATAATTCACCCCTCCACTTT
TRBD1	many	TRBV20-1	TRBJ2-7	CSARQGADYEQYF	TGCAGTGCTAGACAGGGGGCGGATTACGAGCAGTACTTC
TRBD2	many	TRBV5-1	TRBJ2-1	CASSKGLAGGYNEQFF	TGCGCCAGCAGCAAGGGACTAGCGGGAGGCTACAATGAGCAGTTCTTC
TRBD1	-	TRBV4-2	TRBJ1-2	CASSPEDRGNYGYTF	TGTGCCAGCAGCCCAGAGGACAGGGGAAACTATGGCTACACCTTC
TRBD1	-	TRBV19	TRBJ2-3	CASSIGQGTDTQYF	TGTGCCAGTAGCATAGGACAGGGCACAGATACGCAGTATTTT
-	many	TRBV12-3/TRBV12-4	TRBJ2-2	CASSQDRNTGELFF	TGTGCCAGCAGTCAGGACAGGAACACCGGGGAGCTGTTTTTT
TRBD1	many	TRBV10-3	TRBJ1-6	CAISEPGDRPSPIF	TGTGCCATCAGTGAGCCGGGGGACAGACCTTCGCCCATCTTT
-	few	TRBV7-9	TRBJ1-1	CASSSPPVNAEAFF	TGTGCCAGCAGCTCGCCCCCCGTCAATGCTGAAGCTTTCTTT
-	few	TRBV20-1	TRBJ1-1	CSARWLSPNTEAFF	TGCAGTGCTAGATGGCTAAGTCCCAACACTGAAGCTTTCTTT
-	many	TRBV13	TRBJ1-3	CASSRVRNTIYF	TGTGCCAGCAGCCGGGTCCGCAACACCATATATTTT
-	many	TRBV20-1	TRBJ2-1	CSARSRSYNEQFF	TGCAGTGCTAGATCCCGCTCCTACAATGAGCAGTTCTTC
-	many	TRBV11-2	TRBJ1-2	CASSLMPSLGGYTF	TGTGCCAGCAGCTTAATGCCCAGTCTCGGTGGCTACACCTTC
TRBD1	many	TRBV7-6	TRBJ1-2	CASSLGTGLYGYTF	TGTGCCAGCAGCTTAGGGACAGGACTCTATGGCTACACCTTC
-	few	TRBV9	TRBJ1-1	CASSVALDPNTEAFF	TGTGCCAGCAGCGTAGCTTTAGACCCGAACACTGAAGCTTTCTTT